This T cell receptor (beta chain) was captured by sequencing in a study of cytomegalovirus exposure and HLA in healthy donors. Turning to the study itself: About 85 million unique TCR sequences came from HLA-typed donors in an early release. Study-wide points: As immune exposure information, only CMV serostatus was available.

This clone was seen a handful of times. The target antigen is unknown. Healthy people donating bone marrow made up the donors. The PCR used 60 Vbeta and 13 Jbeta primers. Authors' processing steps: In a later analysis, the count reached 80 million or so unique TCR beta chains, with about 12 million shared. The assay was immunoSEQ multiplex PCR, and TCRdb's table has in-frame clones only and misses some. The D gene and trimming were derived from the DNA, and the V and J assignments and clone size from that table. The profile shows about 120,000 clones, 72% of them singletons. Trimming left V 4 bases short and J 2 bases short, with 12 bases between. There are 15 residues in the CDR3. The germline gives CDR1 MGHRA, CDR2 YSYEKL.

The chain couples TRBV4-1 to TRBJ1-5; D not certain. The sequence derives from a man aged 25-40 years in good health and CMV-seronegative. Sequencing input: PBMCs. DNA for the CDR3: TGCGCCAGCAGCCTGATCGGCGAGGGCAATCAGCCCCAGCATTTT. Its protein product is CASSLIGEGNQPQHF.